This T cell receptor (beta chain) was identified in a study of molecular identifiers for immune sequencing clone quantification (dated by TCRdb to 2016 to 2019). Context from the whole study: For a replicate experiment, RNA from 20,000 or 100,000 naive CD8 T cells was divided into five aliquots, and four of the five aliquots were sequenced. This methods study used CD8 T cells to benchmark TCR RNA copy counting and molecular-identifier clustering-based TCR repertoire sequencing (MIDCIRS).

Naive CD8 T cell libraries were made from roughly 21,000 to 960,000 sorted cells using 10%, 30% or 50% of purified RNA. On a BD FACSAria II, naive CD8 T cells were FACS-sorted as CD8+CD4-CCR7+CD45RA+ and collected into RLT Plus buffer. Detection sensitivity was tested by spiking Jurkat RNA equal to approximately 9 TCR copies' worth into samples containing 20,000-1,000,000 naive CD8 T cells. CD8 T cells were enriched with RosetteSep CD8+ T Cell Enrichment Cocktail and Ficoll-Paque, followed by ACK red cell lysis. Cut back by 0 bases and 0 bases, the V and J ends lie 8 bases apart. The CDR3 contains 15 residues, cysteine and phenylalanine counted. Only the CDR3 region is kept as DNA, spanning 45 bases read in frame from base 1. The germline V gene encodes CDR1 LGHNA and CDR2 YSLEER. What the study reported, not specific to this receptor: In CMV-specific effector cells, clones with more than 20 RNA copies accounted for over 97% of molecules, whereas in naive cells such clones accounted for under 1%. Spiked-in Jurkat TCR RNA equal to a single cell's worth was reported to be detectable even within one million naive CD8 T cells. Spiked-in Jurkat TCR RNA (around 9 copies' worth), which is not part of the donor repertoire, was contained in the naive libraries. When barcode sub-clustering was not used, chimeric consensus sequences inflated TCR diversity, with chimeras reaching as high as 47%. Highly expanded clone sizes could be underestimated because identical TCR molecules may share a barcode. Around 2.8 recovered TCR RNA copies per cell were obtained by modeling, versus about 9 by digital PCR, implying a capture efficiency of about 30%.

The protocol used for the library was PCR. Sequenced on a NextSeq 500. Bulk TCR libraries were prepared as previously described, using TCR primers listed in Table S5. Total RNA was purified with the Qiagen AllPrep DNA/RNA kit. Reads from multiple sequencing runs of the same library were pooled before analysis. On the study's bioinformatics: Reads were retained only if their TCR constant sequence matched exactly, and those retained reads were trimmed to 150 nt and grouped according to their 12-nt molecular barcodes. Reads within each barcode group were sub-clustered using a 15% Levenshtein threshold, and quality-weighted consensus sequences were constructed for each RNA molecule. Non-functional sequences were excluded, and lower-count sequences lying one edit away from another sequence were also excluded. Based on fitting two negative binomial distributions, any barcode sub-cluster with under 20% of the maximum read count was discarded. TCRdb reran the public reads through fastp at Q25 and MiXCR, keeping productive beta chains. Entries are consolidated by CDR3 protein sequence, retaining the most common genes and DNA. TCRdb, not the original authors, processed these V and J calls. The sample table contains approximately 550,000 distinct CDR3 sequences; only one count was recorded for less than 30% of them. The top ten clones comprise over 0.6% of the sample.

In the case of this clonotype: The antigen this receptor binds is unknown. Within one base of it there is no much larger clone, and no base qualities were kept.

Sequencing input: naive CD8+ T cells from blood, with Jurkat cell RNA spiked in. The meaning of the sample's cell subset or site label: FACS-sorted CD8+CD4-CCR7+CD45RA+ naive T cells. The chain was built from TRBV4-3 and TRBJ1-1; the D gene assignment is ambiguous. The TCR comes from a human donor in good health. Some libraries in this study had Jurkat cell RNA spiked in. The DNA sequence reads TGCGCCAGCAGCCAAGATTCTCTAGTGAACACTGAAGCTTTCTTT. This yields the protein CASSQDSLVNTEAFF.